This T cell receptor beta chain was retrieved from a study of T cell responses to AZD1222 COVID-19 vaccine listed by TCRdb under 2021. For the study in its entirety: A total of just over 230 trial participants underwent TCR sequencing, of whom 200 to 220 had received two doses of AZD1222 and 26 had received two doses of the MenACWY control vaccine. Trial participants were enrolled by age into 18-55, 56-69 and 70-plus year subgroups, with around 140, 26 and 57 TCR-sequenced participants respectively. The study at large found these results: Nearly half of unique spike-specific TCRs reportedly recognized epitopes outside regions mutated in the B.1.351 and B.1.1.7 variants. Because no samples from the day 14 peak response were available, repertoires could be characterized only after the peak T cell response. The 56-69-year group was small, and its depth increase did not reach significance, likely because of low power. Spike-specific TCR breadth and depth rose significantly after two AZD1222 doses compared with day 0 and with MenACWY recipients. Most participants were white British and females outnumbered males, and the authors suggested that clonal diversity may have been underestimated. Conclusions about previously exposed vaccinees were limited because only 5 or 6 AZD1222 recipients were SARS-CoV-2 seropositive at baseline. CD4 TCRs associated with the vaccine covered the entire spike protein, and the dominant responses were in regions 160-218 and 743-854.

A remark on this clone: Its antigen is currently not known. The input lacks base qualities; no much larger clone sits a single base away.

The sample's time point, from its label and the paper: about 28 days (+/-7) after the second vaccine dose. AZD1222 recipients with second doses at about 4 weeks or about 12 weeks were pooled, because spike-specific TCR depth and breadth did not differ between schedules. Samples from vaccinated people were obtained from the UK trials COV001 and COV002, which included a single-blind randomized controlled phase 2/3 trial of AZD1222 (ChAdOx1 nCoV-19) in healthy adults. For TCRbeta chain sequencing, PBMC samples were collected from trial participants at day 0 and at day 28 after the second dose. From V the trimming removes 7 bases and from J it removes 6 bases, while the gene matches leave 14 bases of the junction unaccounted for. From its cysteine to its phenylalanine, the CDR3 spans 15 amino acids. Only the CDR3 portion is preserved as DNA: 45 bases, with reading frame beginning at the first base. The germline V gene sets CDR1 to MDHEN and CDR2 to SYDVKM.

The CDR3 regions of human TCRbeta chains were analyzed by immunosequencing. As for the authors' bioinformatics: TCRs in the repertoires were matched against a reference library of SARS-CoV-2-specific TCRs that had been generated with the MIRA antigen-specificity platform. Breadth meant the fraction of unique TCRs that were SARS-CoV-2-associated, whereas depth meant the fraction of total T cells that were SARS-CoV-2-associated. Using the MIRA data, each spike-specific TCR was assigned both to the spike region to which the TCR was reactive and to a CD4 or CD8 class. Log10-transformed breadth and depth values were compared by one-way ANOVA with Sidak's multiple comparisons tests. TCRdb carries this immuneACCESS record with in-frame sequences only. Its versions omit some clonotypes, under half of them owing to an unresolved V gene in the studies checked, with the rest unexplained. That table furnishes V, J and clone size, whereas the DNA furnished D and trimming. Here the sample has around 130,000 clones; 86% occur a single time. The ten largest clones represent about 3% of the sample.

The source is an adult who received the AZD1222 COVID-19 vaccine. The chain is made from TRBV28 and TRBJ1-1, and 7 bases in between align with TRBD1. The sample in question was peripheral blood, obtained 28 days after the second AZD1222 dose. The DNA reads TGTGCCAGCAACCCCCCGACCAGGGGGAGTTCTGAAGCTTTCTTT. Protein translation: CASNPPTRGSSEAFF.